This T cell receptor beta chain is from a study of cytomegalovirus exposure and HLA in healthy donors. The PCR was carried out with 60 Vbeta primers and 13 Jbeta primers. Repertoires were generated with immunoSEQ multiplex PCR, while TCRdb's copy carries only in-frame clones and drops some. Of approximately 120,000 clones listed, roughly 78% are singletons. The CDR3 has 15 amino acids. Germline loops: CDR1 SGHVS, CDR2 FQNEAQ. V shed 0 bases, J shed 8 bases, and the junction held 3 bases outside the gene matches. The V and J genes are TRBV7-8 and TRBJ2-2, with 10 bases identical to TRBD2. Sequencing was performed on PBMCs. The clonotype originates from a woman in her thirties or forties in good health and CMV-seronegative. The CDR3 loop is CASSLALAGVGELFF. The CDR3 bases are TGTGCCAGCAGCTTAGCTCTAGCGGGAGTTGGGGAGCTGTTTTTT.